One sample yielded the 17 T cell receptor beta chains listed below, sequenced in a study of T cell responses to AZD1222 COVID-19 vaccine. TCRdb's table, derived via immunoSEQ multiplex PCR, lists solely in-frame clones and lacks some. The data contain approximately 150,000 clones, 90% of them singletons. This material consisted of peripheral blood, taken 28 days after the second AZD1222 dose. The receptor set was obtained from an adult who received the AZD1222 COVID-19 vaccine.

This clone was observed a handful of times. The CDR3 loop is CASKRDFTSYEQYF. The CDR3 bases are TGTGCCAGCAAGAGGGACTTCACTTCCTACGAGCAGTACTTC. The rearrangement uses TRBV6-5 and TRBJ2-7; D possibly corresponds to TRBD2 (6 bases). The CDR3 extends over 14 amino acids. V gave up 7 bases and J gave up 1 base, with 14 bases separating them. Germline CDR1 and CDR2: MNHEY and SVGAGI.

The chain combines TRBV24-1 with TRBJ2-3; 9 positions match TRBD1. Germline V CDR1 and CDR2: KGHDR, SFDVKD. CDR3 length: 18 residues. The J segment lost 4 bases and the V segment lost 4 bases, leaving 14 bases of the junction unmatched. As DNA, the CDR3 is TGTGCCACCAGTGAATTACCGGGACAGGGTAGGTTAGCAGATACGCAGTATTTT. It encodes CATSELPGQGRLADTQYF.

The chain links TRBV5-1 to TRBJ2-7; D call uncertain. Trimming pared 1 base from V and 2 bases from J, leaving 10 bases between. The CDR3 spans 14 residues. The germline gives CDR1 SGHRS, CDR2 YFSETQ. Here the CDR3 reads CASSLNPGPYEQYF. CDR3 DNA sequence: TGCGCCAGCAGCTTGAACCCCGGCCCCTACGAGCAGTACTTC.

J is TRBJ1-2 and V is TRBV5-4; 10 nucleotides align to TRBD1. Germline V gene data show CDR1 as SGHNT and CDR2 as YYREEE (reference sequence). There are 16 residues in the CDR3. With V trimmed by 3 bases and J by 6 bases, 11 bases remained unmatched. CDR3 in amino acids: CASSSPGQGGLDGYTF. The DNA of the CDR3 is TGTGCCAGCAGCTCACCCGGACAGGGGGGCCTGGATGGCTACACCTTC.

The V and J genes are TRBV5-1 and TRBJ1-6; no clear D. The CDR3 is 14 amino acids. The V gene's germline CDR1 is SGHRS and CDR2 YFSETQ. V lost 0 bases and J 7 bases, leaving 8 bases between the germline ends. The DNA for the CDR3 is TGCGCCAGCAGCTTGGTTGACATGAATTCACCCCTCCACTTT. Amino acids: CASSLVDMNSPLHF.

The CDR3 protein is CASSDPSGTATYEQYF. The DNA for the CDR3 is TGTGCCAGCAGTGACCCATCCGGGACTGCCACTTACGAGCAGTACTTC. J is TRBJ2-7 and V is TRBV2, with a tentative D call TRBD2 (6 bases). The ends were cut back, 3 bases at V and 4 bases at J, with 19 bases in the middle. Germline V gene sequence: CDR1 SNHLY, CDR2 FYNNEI. This CDR3 comprises 16 residues.

The chain links TRBV9 to TRBJ2-3; 8 bases line up with TRBD2. With 4 bases clipped from V and 1 base from J, the junction kept 11 bases outside the gene matches. The V gene's germline CDR1 is SGDLS and CDR2 YYNGEE. The CDR3 covers 17 residues. CDR3 sequence reads: CASSPVEGLVRTDTQYF. For the CDR3, the DNA is TGTGCCAGCAGCCCCGTAGAGGGACTAGTACGCACAGATACGCAGTATTTT.

The chain combines TRBV28 with TRBJ2-7; the match to TRBD2 covers 9 bases. The CDR3 is 14 residues long. Germline V gene data show CDR1 as MDHEN and CDR2 as SYDVKM. J gave up 1 base and V 5 bases, and 3 bases lay outside the gene matches. CDR3 DNA: TGTGCCAGCAGTCTTAGCGGGAGTTCCTACGAGCAGTACTTC. Protein sequence: CASSLSGSSYEQYF.

The J gene is TRBJ2-2, the V gene TRBV27; maybe TRBD2 (5 bases). The germline gives CDR1 MNHEY, CDR2 SMNVEV (reference sequence). The CDR3 is made up of 15 amino acids. The V end was cut by 6 bases, the J end by 1 base, with 12 bases between. This chain's CDR3 is CASRGAELNTGELFF. CDR3 coding DNA: TGTGCCAGCAGGGGAGCGGAATTGAACACCGGGGAGCTGTTTTTT.

The chain joins TRBV7-9 to TRBJ2-1; TRBD2 matches 8 bases. CDR1 SEHNR and CDR2 FQNEAQ come from the germline V gene (reference sequence). After removal of 5 bases from V and 6 bases from J, the junction contained 12 bases not matched to a gene. This CDR3 has 16 amino acids. CDR3 sequence reads: CASSNILAELGNEQFF. The DNA of the CDR3 is TGTGCCAGCAGCAATATACTAGCGGAACTCGGCAATGAGCAGTTCTTC.

The chain uses TRBV3-1 (or the pseudogene TRBV3-2) and TRBJ1-6; D remains unclear. The CDR3 contains 14 residues. Deletions cut 4 bases from V and 7 bases from J, with 11 bases between. The germline gives CDR1 LGHDT, CDR2 YNNKEL (reference sequence). CDR3 bases: TGTGCCAGCAGCCTCGAGGCGGGGAATTCACCCCTCCACTTT. As protein: CASSLEAGNSPLHF.

Notes on this clone: The same CDR3 arises from other DNA sequences in this sample as well. This chain joins TRBV11-2 and TRBJ1-5; no clear D. Per germline, CDR1 SGHAT and CDR2 FQNNGV. The length of the CDR3 is 13 residues. V was clipped by 2 bases and J by 0 bases, with 2 bases between them. The CDR3 reads CASSLYSNQPQHF. CDR3 coding DNA: TGTGCCAGCAGCTTATATAGCAATCAGCCCCAGCATTTT. Drawing the rest from reference TRBV11-2 and TRBJ1-5, the complete variable domain is EAGVAQSPRYKIIEKRQSVAFWCNPISGHATLYWYQQILGQGPKLLIQFQNNGVVDDSQLPKDRFSAERLKGVDSTLKIQPAKLEDSAVYLCASSLYSNQPQHFGDGTRLSIL.

This chain uses TRBV7-2 with TRBJ2-5; D unclear. The CDR3 loop spans 12 amino acids. Trimming took 6 bases from V and 1 from J, leaving 6 bases between them. From germline, CDR1 is SGHTA and CDR2 FQGNSA. In DNA, the CDR3 is TGTGCCAGCAGAGCCCTCCAAGAGACCCAGTACTTC. Translation gives CASRALQETQYF. Based on the CDR3 plus reference TRBV7-2 and TRBJ2-5, the full variable domain is GAGVSQSPSNKVTEKGKDVELRCDPISGHTALYWYRQSLGQGLEFLIYFQGNSAPDKSGLPSDRFSAERTGGSVSTLTIQRTQQEDSAVYLCASRALQETQYFGPGTRLLVL.

Here the CDR3 DNA reads TGTGCCAGCAGTGAAGTCGGTAAAAAATACGAGCAGTACTTC. Protein: CASSEVGKKYEQYF. This chain connects TRBV6-1 to TRBJ2-7, with no clear D. There are 14 residues in the CDR3. Trimming stripped 1 base from V and 4 bases from J, with 11 bases between. The germline CDR1 and CDR2 sequences are MNHNS and SASEGT.

The chain is built from TRBV7-2 and TRBJ2-1; 9 positions match TRBD2. CDR3 size: 19 residues. The V segment lost 2 bases and the J segment 10 bases; nucleotides outside the gene matches: 21. CDR1 is SGHTA and CDR2 is FQGNSA in the germline V gene. The CDR3 nucleotides are TGTGCCAGCAGCTTACGGGTTGGGTTGGCTAGCGGGAAGGATGACGAGCAGTTCTTC. Protein: CASSLRVGLASGKDDEQFF.

This chain joins TRBV7-9 and TRBJ1-2; D not certain. V was trimmed by 1 base and J by 3 bases, leaving 6 bases between them. This CDR3 is 13 amino acids long. The V gene's germline CDR1 is SEHNR and CDR2 FQNEAQ (reference sequence). CDR3 region: CASSLGSDYGYTF. CDR3 in DNA: TGTGCCAGCAGCTTAGGGAGCGACTATGGCTACACCTTC.

This chain connects TRBV28 to TRBJ1-6; TRBD1 matches 9 bases. There are 19 residues in the CDR3. Germline V gene data show CDR1 as MDHEN and CDR2 as SYDVKM. The junction had 11 bases not matched to a gene; V was cut back by 5 bases and J by 0 bases. This CDR3 reads CASSGSGQGSSSYNSPLHF. The CDR3 DNA reads as TGTGCCAGCAGTGGATCGGGACAGGGATCAAGCTCCTATAATTCACCCCTCCACTTT.